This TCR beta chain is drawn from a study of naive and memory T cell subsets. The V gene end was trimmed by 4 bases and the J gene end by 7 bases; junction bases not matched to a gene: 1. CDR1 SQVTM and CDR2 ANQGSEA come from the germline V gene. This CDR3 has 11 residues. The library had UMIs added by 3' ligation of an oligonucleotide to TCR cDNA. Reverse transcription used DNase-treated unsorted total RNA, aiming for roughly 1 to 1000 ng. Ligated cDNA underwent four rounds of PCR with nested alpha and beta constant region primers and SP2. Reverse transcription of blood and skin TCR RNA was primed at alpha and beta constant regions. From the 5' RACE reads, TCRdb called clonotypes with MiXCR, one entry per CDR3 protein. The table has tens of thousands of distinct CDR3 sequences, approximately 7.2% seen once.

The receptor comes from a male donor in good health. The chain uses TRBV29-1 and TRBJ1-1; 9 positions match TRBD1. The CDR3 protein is CSVATGGEAFF. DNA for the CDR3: TGCAGCGTTGCGACAGGGGGTGAAGCTTTCTTT.